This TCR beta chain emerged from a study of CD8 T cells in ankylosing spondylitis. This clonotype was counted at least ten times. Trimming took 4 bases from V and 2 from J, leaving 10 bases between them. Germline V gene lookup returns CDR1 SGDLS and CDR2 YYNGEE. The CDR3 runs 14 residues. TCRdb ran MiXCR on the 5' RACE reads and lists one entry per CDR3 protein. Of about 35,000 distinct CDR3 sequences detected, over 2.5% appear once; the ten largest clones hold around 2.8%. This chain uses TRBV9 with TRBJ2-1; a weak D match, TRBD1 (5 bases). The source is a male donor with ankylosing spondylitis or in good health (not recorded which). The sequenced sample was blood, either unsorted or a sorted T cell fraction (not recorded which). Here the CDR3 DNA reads TGTGCCAGCAGCTTAAGGACAACCTACAATGAGCAGTTCTTC. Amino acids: CASSLRTTYNEQFF.